The clone carrying this T cell receptor beta chain was seen just once. The PCR employed 60 Vbeta primers together with 13 Jbeta primers. The repertoire was sequenced with immunoSEQ multiplex PCR; TCRdb's copy has only in-frame clones and lacks some. The top ten hold 10% to 15% of the sample, which has over 95,000 clones, 60% to 85% seen once. The CDR3 totals 15 residues. Germline V lookup: CDR1 SQVTM, CDR2 ANQGSEA. After removal of 4 bases from V and 2 bases from J, the junction contained 10 bases not matched to a gene. This sample was taken from a study of cytomegalovirus exposure and HLA in healthy donors.

The specimen sequenced was PBMCs. The chain has TRBV29-1 and TRBJ2-7, with TRBD2 identical over 8 bases. The sequence derives from a woman in her thirties or forties in good health and CMV-seropositive. This chain's CDR3 is CSVVTGGGRAYEQYF. The CDR3 nucleotides read TGCAGCGTTGTAACCGGGGGGGGACGTGCCTACGAGCAGTACTTC.